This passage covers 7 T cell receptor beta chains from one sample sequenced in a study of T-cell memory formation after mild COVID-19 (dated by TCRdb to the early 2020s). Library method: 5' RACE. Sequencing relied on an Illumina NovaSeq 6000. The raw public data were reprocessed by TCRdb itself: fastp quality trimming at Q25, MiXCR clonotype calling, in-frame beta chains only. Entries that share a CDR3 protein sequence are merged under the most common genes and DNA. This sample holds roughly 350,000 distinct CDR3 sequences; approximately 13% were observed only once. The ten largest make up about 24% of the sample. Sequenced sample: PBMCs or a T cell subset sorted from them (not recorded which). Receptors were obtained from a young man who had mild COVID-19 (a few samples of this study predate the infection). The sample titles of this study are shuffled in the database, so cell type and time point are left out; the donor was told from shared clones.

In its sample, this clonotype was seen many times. CDR3 protein: CASSPYDREGEQFF. CDR3 nucleotide sequence: TGCGCCAGCAGCCCGTACGACAGGGAGGGTGAGCAGTTCTTC. This rearrangement joins TRBV5-1 to TRBJ2-1; tentatively, D is TRBD1 or TRBD2 (7 bases each). With 4 bases removed from V and 9 bases from J, the gap between germline ends came to 17 bases. The germline gives CDR1 SGHRS, CDR2 YFSETQ. The CDR3 has 14 residues.

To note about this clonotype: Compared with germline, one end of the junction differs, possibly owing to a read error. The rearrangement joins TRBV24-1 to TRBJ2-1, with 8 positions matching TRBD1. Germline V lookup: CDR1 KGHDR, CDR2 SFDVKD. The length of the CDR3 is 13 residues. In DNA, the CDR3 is TGTGCCACCAGTGATTTGGGACAGGGTGAGGAGTTCTTC. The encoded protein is CATSDLGQGEEFF.

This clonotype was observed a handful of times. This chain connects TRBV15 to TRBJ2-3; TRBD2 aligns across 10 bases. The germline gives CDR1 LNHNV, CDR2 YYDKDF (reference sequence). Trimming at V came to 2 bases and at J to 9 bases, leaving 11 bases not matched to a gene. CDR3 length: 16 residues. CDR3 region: CATSRLGTSVGRTQYF. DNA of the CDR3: TGTGCCACCAGCAGACTTGGGACTAGCGTCGGGAGGACGCAGTATTTT.

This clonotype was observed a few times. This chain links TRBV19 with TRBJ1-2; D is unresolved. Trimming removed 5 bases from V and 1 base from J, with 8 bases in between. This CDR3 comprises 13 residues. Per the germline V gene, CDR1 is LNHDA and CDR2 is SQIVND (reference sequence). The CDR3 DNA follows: TGTGCCAGTAGTGCCGGGATTAACTATGGCTACACCTTC. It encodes CASSAGINYGYTF.

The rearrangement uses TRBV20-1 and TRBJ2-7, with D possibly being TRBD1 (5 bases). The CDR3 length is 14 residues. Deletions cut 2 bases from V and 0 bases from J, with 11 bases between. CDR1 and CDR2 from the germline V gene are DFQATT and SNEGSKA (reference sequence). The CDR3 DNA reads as TGCAGTGCTAGACCGACAGCGAACTCCTACGAGCAGTACTTC. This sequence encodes CSARPTANSYEQYF.

In DNA, the CDR3 is TGTGCCAGCAGTAACCGACTCACTTATACGCAGTATTTT. It encodes CASSNRLTYTQYF. The chain combines TRBV6-5 with TRBJ2-3, with D unclear. This CDR3 is built from 13 residues. CDR1 is MNHEY, CDR2 SVGAGI, per germline. V lost 5 bases and J 7 bases, leaving 13 bases between the germline ends.

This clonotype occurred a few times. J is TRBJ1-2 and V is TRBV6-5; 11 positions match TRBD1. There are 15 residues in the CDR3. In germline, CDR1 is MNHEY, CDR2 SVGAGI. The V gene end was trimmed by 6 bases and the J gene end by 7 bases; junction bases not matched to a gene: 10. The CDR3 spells CASRTPRTGGFGYTF. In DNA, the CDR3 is TGTGCCAGCAGAACTCCCCGGACAGGGGGCTTTGGCTACACCTTC.